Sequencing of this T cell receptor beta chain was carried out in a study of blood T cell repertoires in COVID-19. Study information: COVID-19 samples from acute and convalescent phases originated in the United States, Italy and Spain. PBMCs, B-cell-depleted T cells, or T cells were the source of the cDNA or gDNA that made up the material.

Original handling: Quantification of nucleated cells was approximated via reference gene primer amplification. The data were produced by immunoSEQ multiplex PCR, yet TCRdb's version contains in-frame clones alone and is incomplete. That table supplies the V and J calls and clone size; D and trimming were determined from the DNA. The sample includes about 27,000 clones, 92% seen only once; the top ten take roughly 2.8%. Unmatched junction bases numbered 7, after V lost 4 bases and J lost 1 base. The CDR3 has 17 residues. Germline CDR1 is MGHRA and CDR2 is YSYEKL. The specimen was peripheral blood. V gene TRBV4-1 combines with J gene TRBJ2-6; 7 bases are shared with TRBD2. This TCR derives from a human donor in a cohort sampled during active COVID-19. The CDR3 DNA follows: TGCGCCAGCAGCCCAGGGAGGGCAATATCTGGGGCCAACGTCCTGACTTTC. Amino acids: CASSPGRAISGANVLTF.